Shown below are 16 T cell receptor beta chains from a single sample sequenced in a study of shared clonotypes between healthy human individuals. Clones were sequenced by immunoSEQ multiplex PCR, and TCRdb holds only the in-frame ones, with some missing. The data show 400,000 to 500,000 clones, with 79% seen just once and about 12% held by the top ten. The sample taken for sequencing was PBMCs. These receptors originate from a woman aged 40 to 49 in good health. Some clones in this sample may be carry-over from other donors' samples.

This chain links TRBV15 with TRBJ1-5; 10 bases align to TRBD1. Germline lookup yields CDR1 LNHNV and CDR2 YYDKDF (reference sequence). The trim removed 3 bases at V and 7 bases at J, leaving 6 bases unmatched. This CDR3 has 15 amino acids. The CDR3 protein is CATSSWDRGIQPQHF. CDR3 nucleotide sequence: TGTGCCACCAGCAGTTGGGACAGGGGAATCCAGCCCCAGCATTTT.

The sample holds many counts of this clone. The chain has TRBV4-2 and TRBJ1-4, with D possibly TRBD1 on 6 matching bases. This CDR3 is built from 15 residues. V lost 1 base and J lost 4, with 10 bases in between. Germline V gives CDR1 LGHNA, CDR2 YNFKEQ. The CDR3 DNA follows: TGTGCCAGCAGCCAAGCGCGACAGGTTAATGAAAAACTGTTTTTT. Residues: CASSQARQVNEKLFF.

V gene TRBV7-2 combines with J gene TRBJ2-2, with D perhaps TRBD1 or TRBD2 (6 bases each). Germline V gene lookup returns CDR1 SGHTA and CDR2 FQGNSA. The CDR3 runs 16 residues. V lost 4 bases, J lost 7 bases, and 19 bases lay in between. The CDR3 DNA reads TGTGCCAGCAGCTACAGGGCAGGAGGGCCGGTCGGGGAGCTGTTTTTT. Amino acids: CASSYRAGGPVGELFF.

The J gene is TRBJ2-5, the V gene TRBV19; 10 bases align to TRBD2. Germline trimming cut 5 bases from V and 7 bases from J; bases unmatched to any gene: 13. CDR3 size: 16 residues. CDR1 is LNHDA, CDR2 SQIVND, per germline (reference sequence). The chain's CDR3 is CASSPLPSGRVGTQYF. CDR3 nucleotide sequence: TGTGCCAGTAGTCCGCTGCCTAGCGGGAGAGTGGGGACCCAGTACTTC.

This clone was seen a few times. The rearrangement joins TRBV2 to TRBJ2-3, with no clear D. The germline gives CDR1 SNHLY, CDR2 FYNNEI. This CDR3 region has 14 residues. V was clipped by 2 bases and J by 3 bases, with 9 bases between them. The CDR3 is CASSEWVVTDTQYF. As DNA, the CDR3 is TGTGCCAGCAGTGAATGGGTGGTAACAGATACGCAGTATTTT.

The V gene is TRBV18, the J gene TRBJ2-7; D is unresolved. The CDR3 sequence is 15 residues long. Germline loops: CDR1 KGHSH, CDR2 LQKENI. Trimming shortened V by 2 bases and J by 2 bases, and 13 bases separated the two germline ends. CDR3 nucleotides: TGTGCCAGCTCACCAGGTTCGGGTGGGACCTACGAGCAGTACTTC. Translation gives CASSPGSGGTYEQYF.

The CDR3 spells CASSLDGAGGIGTEAFF. DNA for the CDR3: TGTGCCAGCAGCTTAGATGGGGCAGGGGGCATCGGCACTGAAGCTTTCTTT. V usage is TRBV7-2 and J usage is TRBJ1-1, with 8 bases identical to TRBD1. The V and J ends lost 1 base and 4 bases, in that order; junction bases with no gene match: 11. The CDR3 is 17 amino acids. In germline, CDR1 is SGHTA, CDR2 FQGNSA.

The rearrangement joins TRBV9 to TRBJ2-1; 9 bases agree with TRBD2. V was clipped by 3 bases and J by 3 bases; unmatched bases: 10. In germline, CDR1 is SGDLS, CDR2 YYNGEE. This CDR3 is built from 17 residues. The CDR3 loop is CASSAPVSGRIYNEQFF. DNA of the CDR3: TGTGCCAGCAGCGCCCCGGTGAGCGGGAGGATCTACAATGAGCAGTTCTTC.

The rearrangement uses TRBV7-9 and TRBJ2-7, with 9 bases matching TRBD2. Germline CDR1 is SEHNR and CDR2 is FQNEAQ (reference sequence). The CDR3 sequence is 14 residues long. V dropped 1 base and J dropped 3; count of bases not matched to a gene: 1. The CDR3 reads CASSLVAGVYEQYF. In DNA, the CDR3 is TGTGCCAGCAGCTTAGTAGCGGGGGTCTACGAGCAGTACTTC.

This clone was recorded a few times. The identical CDR3 is also encoded by other nucleotide sequences in the sample. The chain uses TRBV20-1 and TRBJ1-2, with D unclear. The CDR3 consists of 11 residues. CDR1 is DFQATT and CDR2 is SNEGSKA in the germline V gene (reference sequence). Trimming cost V 3 bases and J 4 bases, with 6 bases left between them. The CDR3 sequence is CSARGIYGYTF. CDR3 DNA sequence: TGCAGTGCTAGGGGGATCTATGGCTACACCTTC.

V gene TRBV19 combines with J gene TRBJ2-2; D might be TRBD1 or TRBD2, each matching 5 bases. Per the germline V gene, CDR1 is LNHDA and CDR2 is SQIVND (reference sequence). CDR3 length: 15 amino acids. Trimming removed 0 bases from V and 6 bases from J, with 11 bases in between. The CDR3, as DNA: TGTGCCAGTAGTATAGATACGGGACGGGCCGGGGAGCTGTTTTTT. It specifies CASSIDTGRAGELFF.

The V call is TRBV5-1, the J call TRBJ2-1, with D possibly matching TRBD2 (6 bases). Germline CDR1 and CDR2: SGHRS and YFSETQ. The V end lost 4 bases, the J end lost 9 bases, and 17 bases lay between the germline ends. The CDR3 has 14 amino acids. The CDR3 DNA is TGCGCCAGCAGCACGCTGACTAGTGGCTCTGAGCAGTTCTTC. The encoded protein is CASSTLTSGSEQFF.

J is TRBJ2-3 and V is TRBV7-9, with 11 positions matching TRBD1. Per the germline V gene, CDR1 is SEHNR and CDR2 is FQNEAQ (reference sequence). This CDR3 is built from 17 residues. The V and J ends lost 6 bases and 3 bases, in that order; junction bases with no gene match: 11. The CDR3 reads CASRPTPGQGETDTQYF. CDR3 bases: TGTGCCAGCAGGCCAACACCGGGACAGGGGGAAACAGATACGCAGTATTTT.

The V and J genes are TRBV11-2 and TRBJ2-7, with 8 bases aligning to TRBD1. The V gene end was trimmed by 1 base and the J gene end by 3 bases; junction bases not matched to a gene: 11. CDR1 is SGHAT and CDR2 is FQNNGV in the germline V gene. There are 17 residues in the CDR3. Here the CDR3 reads CASSLGSFGDRHYEQYF. CDR3 DNA sequence: TGTGCCAGCAGCTTAGGGTCATTCGGGGACAGGCACTACGAGCAGTACTTC.

The chain combines TRBV6-5 with TRBJ2-5, with no clear D. The germline V gene encodes CDR1 MNHEY and CDR2 SVGAGI. The CDR3 consists of 11 residues. Trimming took off 7 bases at V and 2 bases at J, with 5 bases between the two ends. The CDR3 reads CASTGQETQYF. The CDR3 DNA sequence: TGTGCCAGCACGGGTCAAGAGACCCAGTACTTC.

The J gene is TRBJ2-2, the V gene TRBV2; D gene unclear. This CDR3 spans 15 amino acids. CDR1 is SNHLY, CDR2 FYNNEI, per germline. The ends were cut back, 5 bases at V and 4 bases at J, with 14 bases in the middle. The CDR3 here is CASSPLPPSTGELFF. CDR3 in DNA: TGTGCCAGCAGTCCCCTCCCCCCGAGCACCGGGGAGCTGTTTTTT.